These 7 T cell receptor beta chains were sequenced from one sample in a study of cytomegalovirus exposure and HLA in healthy donors. Amplification used 60 Vbeta primers and 13 Jbeta primers. Some clones are missing from TCRdb's copy, which holds only in-frame ones; the method was immunoSEQ multiplex PCR. The table lists approximately 110,000 clones, 65% to 85% of them singletons. Sequenced: PBMCs. Receptor source: a man aged 45 to 65 in good health and CMV-seronegative.

The chain has TRBV29-1 and TRBJ2-1, with TRBD2 identical over 9 bases. Losses at the gene ends were 8 bases for V and 6 bases for J; bases not matched to a gene: 14. CDR3 length: 15 amino acids. Germline loops: CDR1 SQVTM, CDR2 ANQGSEA. Here the CDR3 reads CSFVPGTSKFNEQFF. For the CDR3, the DNA is TGCAGCTTCGTCCCCGGGACTAGCAAGTTCAATGAGCAGTTCTTC.

The rearrangement uses TRBV18 and TRBJ2-5; TRBD1 matches 8 bases. Germline trimming cut 5 bases from V and 4 bases from J; bases unmatched to any gene: 3. CDR1 and CDR2 from the germline V gene are KGHSH and LQKENI. The CDR3 is made up of 13 amino acids. CDR3 coding DNA: TGTGCCAGCTCAGCGACAGGGGCAGAGACCCAGTACTTC. Its translation is CASSATGAETQYF.

The chain uses TRBV30 and TRBJ1-5, with TRBD1 identical over 7 bases. The CDR3 loop spans 15 amino acids. Germline CDR1 is GTSNPN and CDR2 is SVGIG (reference sequence). The trim removed 1 base at V and 4 bases at J, leaving 7 bases unmatched. The CDR3 loop reads CAWSGTRQGNQPQHF. DNA of the CDR3: TGTGCCTGGAGTGGAACGAGACAGGGTAATCAGCCCCAGCATTTT.

The CDR3 bases are TGTGCCAGCAGCACCAACAGTTTCTCCTACAATGAGCAGTTCTTC. Amino acids: CASSTNSFSYNEQFF. The rearrangement links TRBV9 to TRBJ2-1; D remains unclear. The CDR3 is 15 amino acids. The ends were cut back, 4 bases at V and 0 bases at J, with 11 bases in the middle. Germline CDR1 and CDR2: SGDLS and YYNGEE.

This clone has more than one count but fewer than ten. This rearrangement joins TRBV7-6 to TRBJ2-7; 8 bases fit TRBD2. V lost 1 base, J lost 3 bases, and 2 bases stayed unmatched. Germline V gives CDR1 SGHVS, CDR2 FNYEAQ. The CDR3 spans 14 residues. The DNA for the CDR3 is TGTGCCAGCAGCTTAGTCGGGGGGGGCTACGAGCAGTACTTC. Translation gives CASSLVGGGYEQYF.

The V call is TRBV19, the J call TRBJ2-1; 11 positions match TRBD2. The CDR3 extends over 17 amino acids. The germline V gene encodes CDR1 LNHDA and CDR2 SQIVND (reference sequence). The J segment lost 2 bases and the V segment lost 4 bases, leaving 7 bases of the junction unmatched. CDR3 protein: CASSNFLAGGPYNEQFF. The CDR3 DNA sequence: TGTGCCAGTAGTAATTTCTTAGCGGGAGGGCCCTACAATGAGCAGTTCTTC.

This chain joins TRBV5-8 and TRBJ2-5, with D possibly matching TRBD1 (6 bases). The DNA matches TRBJ2-7 better at its end, which makes the J call doubtful. The CDR3 contains 16 residues. The germline V gene encodes CDR1 SGHTS and CDR2 YDEGEE. The CDR3 sequence is CASSTRTARSTYEQYF. In DNA, the CDR3 is TGTGCCAGCAGCACCAGGACAGCCCGGTCGACCTACGAGCAGTACTTC.